Following are 6 T cell receptor beta chains from one sample sequenced in a study of PD-L1 blockade in urothelial cancer (dated by TCRdb to about 2017). This specimen's time point label, per the study, means: peripheral blood 6 weeks after treatment start. Library preparation used the immunoSEQ multiplex PCR assay. TCRdb holds this immuneACCESS table with in-frame rearrangements only. Some clones are missing; in checked studies, unresolved V genes explain under half, and the rest has no known cause. Across this sample there are 38,000 or so clones, with more than 75% seen only once. The ten largest clones represent under 12% of the sample. Sequenced material: PBMCs, taken around atezolizumab (anti-PD-L1) treatment. These receptors all stem from a man in his forties or fifties with urothelial cancer.

The genes are TRBV7-6 and TRBJ1-2, with 7 bases that match TRBD1. V lost 5 bases to trimming and J lost 4 bases; unmatched junction nucleotides: 7. CDR3 size: 14 residues. The germline V gene has CDR1 SGHVS and CDR2 FNYEAQ. CDR3 region: CASSALAGGYGYTF. The DNA of the CDR3 is TGTGCCAGCAGCGCCCTCGCAGGGGGCTATGGCTACACCTTC.

The chain couples TRBV28 to TRBJ1-2; no clear D gene. The V and J ends lost 10 bases and 0 bases respectively, with 18 bases between them. Germline V gene lookup returns CDR1 MDHEN and CDR2 SYDVKM. The CDR3 totals 15 residues. CDR3 residues: CATRHRGVANYGYTF. The CDR3 DNA sequence: TGTGCCACTCGGCACCGGGGAGTAGCTAACTATGGCTACACCTTC.

This clone has a single count. The gene calls are TRBV4-2 and TRBJ2-3; the match to TRBD2 covers 8 bases. V lost 5 bases, J lost 3 bases, and 10 bases stayed unmatched. This CDR3 contains 16 residues. The germline V gene has CDR1 LGHNA and CDR2 YNFKEQ. CDR3 sequence reads: CASSREAGVGTDTQYF. DNA for the CDR3: TGTGCCAGCAGCAGAGAAGCGGGAGTAGGAACAGATACGCAGTATTTT.

This chain connects TRBV27 to TRBJ2-1; no firm D call. Trimming removed 0 bases at V and 0 bases at J, with 12 bases between. CDR1 is MNHEY and CDR2 is SMNVEV in the germline V gene (reference sequence). There are 17 residues in the CDR3. The chain's CDR3 is CASSLSQVPSSYNEQFF. For the CDR3, the DNA is TGTGCCAGCAGTTTATCTCAGGTTCCGAGCTCCTACAATGAGCAGTTCTTC.

CDR3 loop: CASSPTFRDSRGGTEAFF. Written as DNA, the CDR3 is TGTGCCAGCAGCCCGACATTCAGGGACAGCCGAGGGGGGACTGAAGCTTTCTTT. The rearrangement joins TRBV5-6 to TRBJ1-1; TRBD1 aligns across 7 bases. The CDR3 length is 18 residues. V lost 4 bases to trimming and J lost 5 bases; unmatched junction nucleotides: 20. CDR1 is SGHDT and CDR2 is YYEEEE in the germline V gene.

The chain carries TRBV15 and TRBJ1-4, with TRBD1 matching 7 bases. J lost 0 bases, V lost 5 bases, and 6 bases had no gene match. CDR3 length: 16 residues. Looked up from germline, CDR1 is LNHNV and CDR2 is YYDKDF (reference sequence). CDR3 DNA sequence: TGTGCCACCAGCCATGGACAGGTCCCAACTAATGAAAAACTGTTTTTT. As protein: CATSHGQVPTNEKLFF.